This is a list of T cell receptor beta chains from one sample in a study of molecular identifiers for immune sequencing clone quantification. TCRdb passed the PCR reads through MiXCR, listing each CDR3 protein once. The data hold some 590,000 distinct CDR3 sequences, with 25% observed a single time. Sequencing input: naive CD8+ T cells from blood, with Jurkat cell RNA spiked in. These TCRs come from a human donor in good health. Some libraries in this study had Jurkat cell RNA spiked in. Both conserved end residues are part of each CDR3. The D gene is left open where the match is weak. The size of a clone is reported for some rows only, either as once, few or many, or as a class for expanded clones.

j_gene: TRBJ2-4
v_gene: TRBV4-1
abundance: NA
d_gene: NA
CDR3nt: TGCGCCAGCAGCCCCGGTAAGGGGGGCAAAAACATTCAGTACTTC
CDR3aa: CASSPGKGGKNIQYF

j_gene: TRBJ2-2
v_gene: TRBV6-1
abundance: few
d_gene: NA
CDR3nt: TGTGCCAGCAGTGACCGACAGGTCCTCGGGGAGCTGTTTTTT
CDR3aa: CASSDRQVLGELFF

j_gene: TRBJ2-1
v_gene: TRBV7-2
abundance: NA
d_gene: TRBD1
CDR3nt: TGTGCCTGCAGCTTAGTCTCACAGGGGGGATCCTACAATGAGCAGTTCTTC
CDR3aa: CACSLVSQGGSYNEQFF

j_gene: TRBJ1-1
v_gene: TRBV11-2
abundance: NA
d_gene: TRBD1
CDR3nt: TGTGCCAGCAGCGCCGGGACAGGGAAGAAAGGAACTGAAGCTTTCTTT
CDR3aa: CASSAGTGKKGTEAFF

j_gene: TRBJ1-2
v_gene: TRBV5-1
abundance: many
d_gene: NA
CDR3nt: TGCGCCAGCAGCCCTTCCACAGGGAACTATGGCTACACCTTC
CDR3aa: CASSPSTGNYGYTF

j_gene: TRBJ1-5
v_gene: TRBV19
abundance: few
d_gene: NA
CDR3nt: TGTGCCAGTGGCCCGACAGTTTACCAGCCCCAGCATTTT
CDR3aa: CASGPTVYQPQHF

j_gene: TRBJ2-5
v_gene: TRBV7-9
abundance: once
d_gene: NA
CDR3nt: TGTGCCAGCAGCTTAAGTTCGATGGGCCAAGAGGCCCAGTACTTC
CDR3aa: CASSLSSMGQEAQYF

j_gene: TRBJ2-7
v_gene: TRBV4-1
abundance: few
d_gene: NA
CDR3nt: TGCGCCAGCAGCCAAGGGGGGCAGAGGGACGAGCAGTACTTC
CDR3aa: CASSQGGQRDEQYF

j_gene: TRBJ1-2
v_gene: TRBV29-1
abundance: many
d_gene: TRBD1
CDR3nt: TGCAGCGTTGAAGGACAGGGCCCCGGCTACACCTTC
CDR3aa: CSVEGQGPGYTF

j_gene: TRBJ1-1
v_gene: TRBV3-1
abundance: NA
d_gene: NA
CDR3nt: TGTGCCAGCAGCCATGGGGGGAGGGGGTCAGGCACTGAAGCTTTCTTT
CDR3aa: CASSHGGRGSGTEAFF

j_gene: TRBJ2-7
v_gene: TRBV13
abundance: few
d_gene: NA
CDR3nt: TGTGCCAGCAGCTCGACAGTTACGCACGAGCAGTACTTC
CDR3aa: CASSSTVTHEQYF

j_gene: TRBJ2-1
v_gene: TRBV6-2/TRBV6-3
abundance: NA
d_gene: TRBD1
CDR3nt: TGTGCCAGCAGAAGGGGGCTCTACAATGAGCAGTTCTTC
CDR3aa: CASRRGLYNEQFF

j_gene: TRBJ1-1
v_gene: TRBV6-5
abundance: few
d_gene: NA
CDR3nt: TGTGCCAGCAGGATTGGAGGAAACACTGAAGCTTTCTTT
CDR3aa: CASRIGGNTEAFF

j_gene: TRBJ1-1
v_gene: TRBV5-6
abundance: many
d_gene: NA
CDR3nt: TGTGCCAGCAGCTTGGTACAGTTGAACACTGAAGCTTTCTTT
CDR3aa: CASSLVQLNTEAFF

j_gene: TRBJ1-2
v_gene: TRBV7-9
abundance: NA
d_gene: TRBD1
CDR3nt: TGTGCCAGCAGCGAGGACAGGGAAAATGGCTACACCTTC
CDR3aa: CASSEDRENGYTF

j_gene: TRBJ1-1
v_gene: TRBV28
abundance: few
d_gene: NA
CDR3nt: TGTGCCAGCAGTTTAAACAGGGACCTGAACACTGAAGCTTTCTTT
CDR3aa: CASSLNRDLNTEAFF

j_gene: TRBJ1-1
v_gene: TRBV5-4
abundance: many
d_gene: NA
CDR3nt: TGTGCCAGCAGCCCCCCGGACAGAAGCACTGAAGCTTTCTTT
CDR3aa: CASSPPDRSTEAFF

j_gene: TRBJ2-1
v_gene: TRBV5-1
abundance: NA
d_gene: TRBD2
CDR3nt: TGCGCCAGCAGCTTGGTTCCAGCGGGAGGGATATCGGAATCCTACAATGAGCAGTTCTTC
CDR3aa: CASSLVPAGGISESYNEQFF

j_gene: TRBJ2-7
v_gene: TRBV29-1
abundance: many
d_gene: TRBD2
CDR3nt: TGCAGCGTTTTAGCGGGGTCCTACGAGCAGTACTTC
CDR3aa: CSVLAGSYEQYF

j_gene: TRBJ2-7
v_gene: TRBV9
abundance: many
d_gene: NA
CDR3nt: TGTGCCAGCAGCGTAGGATCGCGGGGAACCTACGAGCAGTACTTC
CDR3aa: CASSVGSRGTYEQYF

j_gene: TRBJ2-1
v_gene: TRBV29-1
abundance: few
d_gene: TRBD2
CDR3nt: TGCAGCGTTGAAGATCGGGAGGGCCCTCCCTACAATGAGCAGTTCTTC
CDR3aa: CSVEDREGPPYNEQFF

j_gene: TRBJ2-7
v_gene: TRBV20-1
abundance: many
d_gene: NA
CDR3nt: TGCAGTGCTAGAGATCCGGCAGGGACCTACGAGCAGTACTTC
CDR3aa: CSARDPAGTYEQYF

j_gene: TRBJ1-1
v_gene: TRBV6-6
abundance: few
d_gene: NA
CDR3nt: TGTGCCGGCGGGGAGGGGGGATACACTGAAGCTTTCTTT
CDR3aa: CAGGEGGYTEAFF

j_gene: TRBJ2-7
v_gene: TRBV20-1
abundance: many
d_gene: TRBD2
CDR3nt: TGCAGTGCCCCCAAGCCCGCTAGCGGGAGGGTCTACGAGCAGTACTTC
CDR3aa: CSAPKPASGRVYEQYF

j_gene: TRBJ1-6
v_gene: TRBV15
abundance: many
d_gene: NA
CDR3nt: TGTGCCACCAGCAGAGATAAGGGGAGCCTTTCACCCCTCCACTTT
CDR3aa: CATSRDKGSLSPLHF

j_gene: TRBJ2-3
v_gene: TRBV21-1
abundance: many
d_gene: NA
CDR3nt: TGTGCCAGCAGCACGAGACAGGGAATCCGCACAGATACGCAGTATTTT
CDR3aa: CASSTRQGIRTDTQYF

j_gene: TRBJ2-7
v_gene: TRBV27
abundance: NA
d_gene: NA
CDR3nt: TGTGCCAGCAGTCCGGATTTAACCTACGAGCAGTACTTC
CDR3aa: CASSPDLTYEQYF

j_gene: TRBJ2-1
v_gene: TRBV25-1
abundance: many
d_gene: NA
CDR3nt: TGTGCCAGCAGTGAACAGCTTAATGAGCAGTTCTTC
CDR3aa: CASSEQLNEQFF

j_gene: TRBJ1-2
v_gene: TRBV27
abundance: NA
d_gene: TRBD1
CDR3nt: TGTGCCAACAGTTTAGTCGCAGGGGGCCGCGGCTACACCTTC
CDR3aa: CANSLVAGGRGYTF

j_gene: TRBJ2-3
v_gene: TRBV25-1
abundance: many
d_gene: TRBD1
CDR3nt: TGTGCCAGCAGTGAATCTGCACAGGGGGAGCCGGGTTGTTTT
CDR3aa: CASSESAQGEPGCF

j_gene: TRBJ1-5
v_gene: TRBV5-6
abundance: many
d_gene: NA
CDR3nt: TGTGCCAGCAGCTTGGCGGCGTCTGAATACAATCAGCCCCAGCATTTT
CDR3aa: CASSLAASEYNQPQHF

j_gene: TRBJ2-1
v_gene: TRBV12-3/TRBV12-4
abundance: few
d_gene: NA
CDR3nt: TGTGCCAGCAGCCCATGGGGGGGGCCCCTTAACAATGAGCAGTTCTTC
CDR3aa: CASSPWGGPLNNEQFF

j_gene: TRBJ2-7
v_gene: TRBV3-1
abundance: many
d_gene: NA
CDR3nt: TGTGCCAGCAGCCAACGGATAATTGCGGGATACTCCTACGAGCAGTACTTC
CDR3aa: CASSQRIIAGYSYEQYF

j_gene: TRBJ2-5
v_gene: TRBV28
abundance: many
d_gene: TRBD2
CDR3nt: TGTGCCAGCAGCCCAGGACTAGCGGGGGTCCAAGAGACCCAGTACTTC
CDR3aa: CASSPGLAGVQETQYF

j_gene: TRBJ2-1
v_gene: TRBV5-1
abundance: few
d_gene: TRBD2
CDR3nt: TGCGCCAGCAGCGATAGACTAGCGGGGTCTGGGGATGAGCAGTTCTTC
CDR3aa: CASSDRLAGSGDEQFF

j_gene: TRBJ2-2
v_gene: TRBV10-2
abundance: NA
d_gene: NA
CDR3nt: TGCGCCACCCGTAACGCCGGGGAGCTGTTTTTT
CDR3aa: CATRNAGELFF

j_gene: TRBJ2-2
v_gene: TRBV29-1
abundance: NA
d_gene: NA
CDR3nt: TGCAGCGTTGAATCCTCCGGGACTTACACCGGGGAGCTGTTTTTT
CDR3aa: CSVESSGTYTGELFF

j_gene: TRBJ2-3
v_gene: TRBV4-1
abundance: NA
d_gene: NA
CDR3nt: TGCGCCTGCTGCCAAGGTACCCTGGGGGGAGATACGCAGTATTTT
CDR3aa: CACCQGTLGGDTQYF

j_gene: TRBJ1-1
v_gene: TRBV5-8
abundance: few
d_gene: NA
CDR3nt: TGTGCCAGCAGCTACAGAGGGAACCTAGGGACTGAAGCTTTCTTT
CDR3aa: CASSYRGNLGTEAFF

j_gene: TRBJ2-5
v_gene: TRBV12-3/TRBV12-4
abundance: NA
d_gene: NA
CDR3nt: TGTGCCAGCAGTCCCTCTAGGAGGGAAGAGACCCAGTACTTC
CDR3aa: CASSPSRREETQYF

j_gene: TRBJ1-6
v_gene: TRBV7-3
abundance: NA
d_gene: TRBD1
CDR3nt: TGTGCCAGCGGCCCAGGGGGACAGGGCAGACCACCCCTCCACTTT
CDR3aa: CASGPGGQGRPPLHF

j_gene: TRBJ2-3
v_gene: TRBV4-3
abundance: many
d_gene: TRBD1
CDR3nt: TGCGCCAGCAGCCAGACAGGGAGCCGAGGAGATACGCAGTATTTT
CDR3aa: CASSQTGSRGDTQYF

j_gene: TRBJ2-7
v_gene: TRBV27
abundance: few
d_gene: NA
CDR3nt: TGTGCCAGCAGGTCGGGAGGACAGGGTCTAAAGTCCTACGAGCAGTACTTC
CDR3aa: CASRSGGQGLKSYEQYF

j_gene: TRBJ1-1
v_gene: TRBV7-9
abundance: NA
d_gene: TRBD1
CDR3nt: TGTGCCAGCAGCTTAGTGGGACAGGGAATGAACACTGAAGCTTGCTTT
CDR3aa: CASSLVGQGMNTEACF

j_gene: TRBJ1-6
v_gene: TRBV6-1
abundance: NA
d_gene: NA
CDR3nt: TGTGCCAGCAGTGACATGACAAGACATTGGAATTCACCCCTCCACTTT
CDR3aa: CASSDMTRHWNSPLHF

j_gene: TRBJ1-6
v_gene: TRBV6-5
abundance: many
d_gene: NA
CDR3nt: TGTGCCAGCAGTTACGACGTCTACTCCTATAATTCACCCCTCCACTTT
CDR3aa: CASSYDVYSYNSPLHF

j_gene: TRBJ2-6
v_gene: TRBV30
abundance: many
d_gene: NA
CDR3nt: TGTGCCTGGACCTCTAGTGAGTCGTCTGGGGCCAACGTCCTGACTTTC
CDR3aa: CAWTSSESSGANVLTF

j_gene: TRBJ1-2
v_gene: TRBV12-3/TRBV12-4
abundance: NA
d_gene: NA
CDR3nt: TGTGCCAGCAGTTTATGGGAGTACCATGGCTACACCTTC
CDR3aa: CASSLWEYHGYTF

j_gene: TRBJ2-7
v_gene: TRBV6-1
abundance: NA
d_gene: TRBD1
CDR3nt: TGTACCAGCAGTGAGATTGGACAGGGTTACGAGCAGTACTTC
CDR3aa: CTSSEIGQGYEQYF

j_gene: TRBJ2-7
v_gene: TRBV6-2/TRBV6-3
abundance: NA
d_gene: TRBD1
CDR3nt: TGTGCCAGCAGGGATAACAGGGGGCCGAACTACGAGCAGTACTTC
CDR3aa: CASRDNRGPNYEQYF

j_gene: TRBJ1-1
v_gene: TRBV4-3
abundance: many
d_gene: NA
CDR3nt: TGCGCCAGCAGCCAAGAGGCAGCCTTGAACACTGAAGCTTTCTTT
CDR3aa: CASSQEAALNTEAFF

j_gene: TRBJ2-3
v_gene: TRBV9
abundance: NA
d_gene: NA
CDR3nt: TGTGCCAGCAGCCTCACTCACAGGGAAACTGGAGATACGCAGTATTTT
CDR3aa: CASSLTHRETGDTQYF

j_gene: TRBJ1-4
v_gene: TRBV7-8
abundance: many
d_gene: NA
CDR3nt: TGTGCCAGCAGCTTAGGCCCGGCTCTGTTTTTT
CDR3aa: CASSLGPALFF

j_gene: TRBJ2-1
v_gene: TRBV30
abundance: NA
d_gene: TRBD2
CDR3nt: TGTGCCTGGAGTTTAGTAAGCGGGAGGGCCTCCTACAATGAGCAGTTCTTC
CDR3aa: CAWSLVSGRASYNEQFF

j_gene: TRBJ1-1
v_gene: TRBV12-3/TRBV12-4
abundance: many
d_gene: TRBD1
CDR3nt: TGTGCCAGCAGGGGACAGGGGGTTACTGAAGCTTTCTTT
CDR3aa: CASRGQGVTEAFF